This passage covers 7 T cell receptor beta chains from one sample sequenced in a study of blood T cell repertoires in COVID-19. TCRdb's table, derived via immunoSEQ multiplex PCR, lists solely in-frame clones and lacks some. The sample has 150,000 to 200,000 clones, around 82% seen once. Sequenced: peripheral blood. The receptors originated from an elderly man with COVID-19, enrolled during active disease.

Notes on this clone: An end of the junction differs from the germline gene, which may be a read error. The V call is TRBV7-8, the J call TRBJ2-1, with D possibly being TRBD2 (5 bases). The CDR3 runs to 13 residues. The germline CDR1 and CDR2 sequences are SGHVS and FQNEAQ. The CDR3 protein is CASSRADYHEQFF. DNA of the CDR3: TGTGCCAGCAGCCGAGCTGACTACCATGAGCAGTTCTTC.

The rearrangement links TRBV24-1 to TRBJ2-3; tentative D call: TRBD2 (6 bases). Germline CDR1 reads KGHDR; CDR2 reads SFDVKD. V shed 4 bases and J shed 1 base, with 14 bases lying between them. The CDR3 spans 16 residues. The CDR3 nucleotides read TGTGCCACCAGTGACTCAAGCGGGTCAGGCACAGATACGCAGTATTTT. This gives the protein CATSDSSGSGTDTQYF.

The chain combines TRBV9 with TRBJ1-2, with D possibly matching TRBD1 (6 bases). The CDR3 totals 15 residues. Trimming left V 0 bases short and J 4 bases short, with 13 bases between. CDR1 is SGDLS, CDR2 YYNGEE, per germline. In nucleotides, the CDR3 is TGTGCCAGCAGCGTAGCGCCACAGGGAATCTATGGCTACACCTTC. It translates to CASSVAPQGIYGYTF.

This clone was seen a single time. The V gene is TRBV9, the J gene TRBJ1-4; 10 bases agree with TRBD1. The CDR3 sequence is 18 residues long. The V gene's germline CDR1 is SGDLS and CDR2 YYNGEE. With V trimmed by 0 bases and J by 4 bases, 9 bases remained unmatched. The CDR3 DNA reads TGTGCCAGCAGCGTAGGGTCGACAGGGGGCTGGAGTAATGAAAAACTGTTTTTT. It yields the protein CASSVGSTGGWSNEKLFF. Complete variable domain (other parts from reference TRBV9 and TRBJ1-4): DSGVTQTPKHLITATGQRVTLRCSPRSGDLSVYWYQQSLDQGLQFLIQYYNGEERAKGNILERFSAQQFPDLHSELNLSSLELGDSALYFCASSVGSTGGWSNEKLFFGSGTQLSVL.

The V call is TRBV7-2, the J call TRBJ2-2; TRBD2 might be the D (5 bases). CDR3 length equals 16 residues. Germline-derived CDR1 and CDR2 are SGHTA and FQGNSA. V dropped 2 bases and J dropped 3 bases, with 13 bases sitting between them. CDR3 sequence: CASSLRSLRDTGELFF. DNA for the CDR3: TGTGCCAGCAGCTTACGGTCGCTGCGGGACACCGGGGAGCTGTTTTTT.

This chain links TRBV5-6 with TRBJ1-4; 10 positions match TRBD1. Germline CDR1 reads SGHDT; CDR2 reads YYEEEE. V dropped 3 bases and J dropped 2; count of bases not matched to a gene: 7. The CDR3 loop spans 17 amino acids. The CDR3, as DNA: TGTGCCAGCAGCTCGAGGGGACAGGGGTCGACTAATGAAAAACTGTTTTTT. Translation: CASSSRGQGSTNEKLFF. Looking up the rest from reference TRBV5-6 and TRBJ1-4 gives the full variable domain: DAGVTQSPTHLIKTRGQQVTLRCSPKSGHDTVSWYQQALGQGPQFIFQYYEEEERQRGNFPDRFSGHQFPNYSSELNVNALLLGDSALYLCASSSRGQGSTNEKLFFGSGTQLSVL.

The chain uses TRBV24-1 and TRBJ1-2, with D tentatively TRBD1 (5 bases). Trimming took off 9 bases at V and 8 bases at J, with 30 bases between the two ends. The CDR3 runs 17 residues. Germline V gene lookup returns CDR1 KGHDR and CDR2 SFDVKD. The CDR3 nucleotides read TGTGCCACCGAGAACCCCGAGGGAGGGGTGGGCTCGCCCGGCTACACCTTC. Protein: CATENPEGGVGSPGYTF.